A single sample is the source of the 3 T cell receptor beta chains below, sequenced in a study of shared clonotypes between healthy human individuals. TCRdb's table, derived via immunoSEQ multiplex PCR, lists solely in-frame clones and lacks some. The table records around 690,000 clones, roughly 87% of them present only once. What was sequenced was memory CD8+ T cells from PBMCs. As to subset: CD45RO+ cells pooled with CCR7-negative TemRA cells. The origin of the receptors is a man younger than 35 in good health. Some clones in this sample may be carry-over from other donors' samples.

V and J are TRBV14 and TRBJ1-1; no clear D gene. Germline V gene lookup returns CDR1 SGHDN and CDR2 FVKESK. The CDR3 is 15 residues long. V shed 3 bases and J shed 0 bases, with 11 bases lying between them. Written as DNA, the CDR3 is TGTGCCAGCAGCCAGCTTCAGATGGTGAACACTGAAGCTTTCTTT. Amino acids: CASSQLQMVNTEAFF.

This sequence joins TRBV14 and TRBJ1-6, with D uncertain. V was trimmed by 5 bases and J by 7 bases, leaving 12 bases between them. This CDR3 contains 14 residues. Germline CDR1 and CDR2: SGHDN and FVKESK. DNA of the CDR3: TGTGCCAGCAGCGACGAAATGTGGAATTCACCCCTCCACTTT. Protein sequence: CASSDEMWNSPLHF.

The chain joins TRBV27 to TRBJ1-1; no definite D call. The length of the CDR3 is 15 residues. The V end was cut by 0 bases, the J end by 1 base, with 9 bases between. Germline V lookup: CDR1 MNHEY, CDR2 SMNVEV (reference sequence). The CDR3 loop reads CASSLSPYQNTEAFF. The CDR3 DNA follows: TGTGCCAGCAGTTTATCTCCCTATCAGAACACTGAAGCTTTCTTT.